These 13 T cell receptor beta chains share one sample of origin, sequenced in a study of blood T cell repertoires in COVID-19. Measured with immunoSEQ multiplex PCR; TCRdb has only the in-frame clones, and not every one. The data hold around 95,000 clones, with 80% observed a single time. What was sequenced was peripheral blood. The receptors originated from a man aged 65 to 85 with active or convalescent COVID-19.

The V gene is TRBV11-2, the J gene TRBJ1-2; 10 bases match TRBD1. The V gene's germline CDR1 is SGHAT and CDR2 FQNNGV. The CDR3 loop spans 14 amino acids. V trimming: 6 bases; J trimming: 2 bases; junction bases outside the gene matches: 3. The CDR3 DNA follows: TGTGCCAGCAGATCGGACAGGGGGAACTATGGCTACACCTTC. Residues: CASRSDRGNYGYTF.

The gene calls are TRBV30 and TRBJ1-5; 9 bases match TRBD1. CDR1 and CDR2 from the germline V gene are GTSNPN and SVGIG (reference sequence). The J segment lost 5 bases and the V segment lost 5 bases, leaving 7 bases of the junction unmatched. The CDR3 contains 14 residues. As DNA, the CDR3 is TGTGCCTGGGGACGGGGACAGGGCGATCAGCCCCAGCATTTT. Its protein is CAWGRGQGDQPQHF.

This clone was seen a single time. The chain is built from TRBV5-5 and TRBJ1-2; tentative D call: TRBD1 (6 bases). Deletions cut 5 bases from V and 8 bases from J, with 25 bases between. The CDR3 length is 16 residues. CDR1 SGHKS and CDR2 YYEKEE come from the germline V gene (reference sequence). CDR3: CASRLGRDTRAVGYTF. CDR3 sequence (DNA): TGTGCCAGCAGACTCGGACGGGACACCCGGGCCGTGGGCTACACCTTC.

This clone is a singleton in its sample. The chain uses TRBV4-2 and TRBJ2-3; unclear D gene. Germline V gene lookup returns CDR1 LGHNA and CDR2 YNFKEQ. Trimming pared 1 base from V and 6 bases from J, leaving 11 bases between. This CDR3 has 14 amino acids. CDR3 residues: CASSQASSSDTQYF. The CDR3 DNA reads TGTGCCAGCAGCCAAGCATCAAGTAGCGATACGCAGTATTTT.

The CDR3 bases are TGCAGCGTTGAAAGGGGGCTGGCTGGGAAGGGCTACACCTTC. Translation: CSVERGLAGKGYTF. The gene calls are TRBV29-1 and TRBJ1-2, with 7 bases lining up with TRBD1. The CDR3 runs 14 residues. The J segment lost 8 bases and the V segment lost 2 bases, leaving 11 bases of the junction unmatched. The germline V gene encodes CDR1 SQVTM and CDR2 ANQGSEA.

The genes are TRBV14 and TRBJ2-2; TRBD2 is a possible D gene (5 bases). The germline CDR1 and CDR2 sequences are SGHDN and FVKESK. With 0 bases removed from V and 1 base from J, the gap between germline ends came to 21 bases. The CDR3 is 20 residues long. The CDR3 reads CASSQEKRSGGPLNTGELFF. The CDR3 nucleotides read TGTGCCAGCAGCCAAGAGAAGAGGTCAGGCGGGCCCTTGAACACCGGGGAGCTGTTTTTT.

Concerning this clone: This sample also contains other DNA sequences that code for the same CDR3. The V gene is TRBV6-2 or TRBV6-3, the J gene TRBJ1-1; 7 bases fit TRBD1. The CDR3 has 14 residues. Germline V CDR1 and CDR2: MNHEY, SVGEGT. With V trimmed by 6 bases and J by 8 bases, 12 bases remained unmatched. The CDR3 DNA reads as TGTGCCAGCAGCCCAAGCACAGGGGCCGGGGAAGCTTTCTTT. Protein sequence: CASSPSTGAGEAFF.

This chain links TRBV12-5 with TRBJ2-2; D unresolved. CDR3 length: 13 residues. CDR1 is LGHNT, CDR2 FRNRAP, per germline. V lost 3 bases, J lost 3 bases, and 5 bases lay in between. The DNA of the CDR3 is TGTGCTAGTGGTTTACGAGACACCGGGGAGCTGTTTTTT. Protein: CASGLRDTGELFF.

This rearrangement joins TRBV12-3 or TRBV12-4 to TRBJ1-3, with a weak D call TRBD1 (5 bases). V lost 8 bases and J 10 bases, leaving 12 bases between the germline ends. The CDR3 loop spans 11 amino acids. CDR3 nucleotide sequence: TGTGCCAGCGCCCTGGGGGGTACCATATATTTT. This encodes CASALGGTIYF.

This clone showed up just once. The rearrangement joins TRBV11-2 to TRBJ1-2, with 10 bases that match TRBD1. The CDR3 runs 14 residues. The junction had 7 bases not matched to a gene; V was cut back by 6 bases and J by 6 bases. Germline V CDR1 and CDR2: SGHAT, FQNNGV. The CDR3 here is CASRPTGGADGYTF. The CDR3 coding sequence is TGTGCCAGCAGACCGACAGGGGGCGCGGATGGCTACACCTTC.

The V gene is TRBV19, the J gene TRBJ1-5; 9 positions match TRBD1. The CDR3 extends over 16 amino acids. With V trimmed by 7 bases and J by 11 bases, 18 bases remained unmatched. Per the germline V gene, CDR1 is LNHDA and CDR2 is SQIVND (reference sequence). CDR3 residues: CASTSGGTGNLPAQHF. CDR3 sequence (DNA): TGTGCCAGTACCTCAGGGGGGACAGGGAACCTCCCAGCCCAGCATTTT.

The chain carries TRBV6-6 and TRBJ1-5, with a weak D call TRBD1 (6 bases). The CDR3 totals 15 residues. V was trimmed by 6 bases and J by 3 bases, leaving 15 bases between them. Germline V gene sequence: CDR1 MNHNY, CDR2 SVGAGI (reference sequence). In DNA, the CDR3 is TGTGCCAGCAGGTCGCGCCGGGGGGCCAATCAGCCCCAGCATTTT. As protein: CASRSRRGANQPQHF.

The J gene is TRBJ1-5, the V gene TRBV9; a weak D match, TRBD1 (6 bases). The germline V and J ends were trimmed by 4 bases and 8 bases, with 13 bases remaining between them. The germline gives CDR1 SGDLS, CDR2 YYNGEE. The CDR3 is made up of 13 amino acids. CDR3 DNA: TGTGCCAGCAGCCCGCTAGGGGGGGAGCCCCAGCATTTT. Translated, it gives CASSPLGGEPQHF.